This paragraph reports one T cell receptor beta chain. Its antigen is undetermined. MiXCR, applied by TCRdb to the reads, yields one record per CDR3 protein. Of about 100,000 distinct CDR3 sequences detected, approximately 30% appear once; the ten largest clones hold about 72%. The sample comes from a study of T cell repertoires in cytomegalovirus infection. Per the germline V gene, CDR1 is SGHVS and CDR2 is FNYEAQ. V lost 3 bases to trimming and J lost 10 bases, with 15 bases between them. There are 14 residues in the CDR3. Study-level points and caveats: Within the response measured ex vivo, HLA-C-restricted CMV-specific TCR beta clonotypes were dominant.

This chain uses TRBV7-6 with TRBJ2-2; tentatively, D is TRBD1 (5 bases). This TCR derives from a human donor in good health (CMV status not recorded). Some clones in this sample may be carry-over from other donors' samples. The sample was CD8+ T cells from cultured PBMCs, taken from culture after CMV antigen stimulation. CDR3 sequence (DNA): TGTGCCAGCAGCTTCTATGACAGCCGCCAGGAGCTGTTTTTT. Amino acid sequence: CASSFYDSRQELFF.